This T cell receptor beta chain was observed in a study of T-cell memory formation after mild COVID-19 (dated by TCRdb to about 2021). As for the study more broadly: TCR sequence clusters from the two donors were largely donor specific. The cohort was made up of two young adult volunteers, one female and one male, who were previously healthy. In a couple of donors, T-cell clones that expanded and contracted after mild COVID-19 were followed by sequencing TCRalpha and TCRbeta repertoires longitudinally.

Data came from an Illumina NovaSeq 6000. Using 5'RACE with constant-segment primers, TCRalpha and TCRbeta cDNA libraries were constructed, with sample barcodes and unique molecular identifiers added in the process. RNA was extracted from every sample with Trizol reagent. Library amplification was performed in two PCR steps, and a second sample barcode and Illumina TruSeq adapters were introduced in the second step. Sequencing of libraries was performed on an Illumina NovaSeq with 2 x 150 bp paired-end reads. The original methods were these. Reads were demultiplexed and collapsed into UMI-guided consensus sequences with migec v1.2.7. Using mixcr v2.1.11, UMI consensuses were aligned to TRA and TRB V and J templates and then assembled into clonotypes. Expanded or contracted clonotypes were those called significant by both edgeR and NoisET, with noise models trained on biological replicates. For edgeR calls, the cutoffs were a false discovery rate-adjusted p below 0.01 and a log2 fold-change threshold of 1. As an exploratory analysis of dynamics, max-normalized trajectories of the 1000 most abundant clonotypes were examined by PCA with hierarchical clustering. Separately sequenced CD4+ and CD8+ repertoires were used to assign a CD4 or CD8 phenotype to each responding clone. TCRdb applied fastp at Q25 and MiXCR to the public reads, then kept only in-frame beta chains. Each entry merges the rows of one CDR3 protein and shows their most common DNA and genes. These V and J calls originate from TCRdb's pipeline instead of the authors' own analysis. Present in this sample are about 100,000 distinct CDR3 sequences, roughly 14% of which were seen just once. The top ten clones comprise around two fifths of the sample.

Inclusive of the bounding cysteine and phenylalanine, the CDR3 is 18 residues long. Of all the DNA, just the CDR3 is kept, 54 bases in frame from base 1. Germline trimming amounts to 3 bases on V and 6 bases on J, with 18 as the count of junction bases outside the gene matches. CDR1 and CDR2 are drawn from the germline V gene (reference sequence): MNHEY, SMNVEV. What the study reported, not specific to this receptor: Only a couple of mild cases were covered by the study, and larger cohorts that include severe cases with pre-infection samples were considered necessary. Balanced CD4/CD8 phenotypes were observed for clones contracting from day 15 to 85, whereas a bias towards CD4+ was observed for a second wave of clones expanding from day 15 to 37. SARS-CoV-2 specificity was not confirmed for the second-wave clones peaking on day 37. Contracting CD4+ clones turned up mainly in the CM and EM memory subsets, whereas EMRA was where CD8+ clones were enriched. Some responding clones were detected in pre-infection memory, which suggested that pre-existing cross-reactive memory T cells had joined the SARS-CoV-2 response.

Ficoll-Paque density gradient centrifugation was the method used to isolate PBMCs. This clonotype was found many times. Its cognate antigen has yet to be identified. No clone much larger than this one lies a single base away; base qualities are absent. The sequenced sample consisted of PBMCs or a T cell subset sorted from them (not recorded which). This chain joins TRBV27 to TRBJ2-5; TRBD1 matches 8 bases in the middle. This TCR was recovered from a man aged 18 to 30 who had mild COVID-19 (a few samples of this study predate the infection). The sample titles of this study are shuffled in the database, so cell type and time point are left out; the donor was told from shared clones. The base sequence is TGTGCCAGCAGTTTTCTCCCAGACAGGGGACAAGCGCTAAAGACCCAGTACTTC. It codes for CASSFLPDRGQALKTQYF.